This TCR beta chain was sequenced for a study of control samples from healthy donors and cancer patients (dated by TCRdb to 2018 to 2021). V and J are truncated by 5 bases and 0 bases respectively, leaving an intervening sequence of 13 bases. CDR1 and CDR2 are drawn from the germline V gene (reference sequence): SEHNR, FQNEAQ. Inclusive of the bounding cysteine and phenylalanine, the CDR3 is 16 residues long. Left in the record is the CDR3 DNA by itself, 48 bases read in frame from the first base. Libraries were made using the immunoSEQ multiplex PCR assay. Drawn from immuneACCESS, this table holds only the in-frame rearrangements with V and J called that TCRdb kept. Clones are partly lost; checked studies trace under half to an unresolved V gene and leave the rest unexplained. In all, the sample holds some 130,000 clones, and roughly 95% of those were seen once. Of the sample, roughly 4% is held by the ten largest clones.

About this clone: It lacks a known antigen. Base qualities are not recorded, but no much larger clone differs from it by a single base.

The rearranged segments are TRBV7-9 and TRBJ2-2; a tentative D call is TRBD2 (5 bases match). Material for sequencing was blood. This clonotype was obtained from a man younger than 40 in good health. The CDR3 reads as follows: CASSRLLATNTGELFF. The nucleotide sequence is TGTGCCAGCAGCCGCCTTTTAGCGACGAACACCGGGGAGCTGTTTTTT.